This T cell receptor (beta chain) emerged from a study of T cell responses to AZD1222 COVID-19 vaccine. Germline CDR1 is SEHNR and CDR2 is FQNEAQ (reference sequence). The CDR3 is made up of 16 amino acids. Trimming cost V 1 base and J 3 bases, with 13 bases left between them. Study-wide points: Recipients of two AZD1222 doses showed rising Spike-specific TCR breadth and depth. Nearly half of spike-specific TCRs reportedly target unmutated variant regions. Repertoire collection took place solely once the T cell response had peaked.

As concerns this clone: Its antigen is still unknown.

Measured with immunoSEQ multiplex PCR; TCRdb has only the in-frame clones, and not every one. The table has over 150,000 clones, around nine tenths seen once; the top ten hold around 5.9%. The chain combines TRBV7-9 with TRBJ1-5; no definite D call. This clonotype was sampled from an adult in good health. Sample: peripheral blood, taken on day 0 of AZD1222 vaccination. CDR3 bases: TGTGCCAGCAGCTTAGGAGGGATTTATGACAATCAGCCCCAGCATTTT. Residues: CASSLGGIYDNQPQHF.